This T cell receptor (beta chain) emerged from a study of OX40 agonist ivuxolimab in advanced cancers. Overall study: The patients received agonistic anti-OX40 (CD134) antibody ivuxolimab.

Study-wide results and limits: Among the lowest peripheral clonal expansion occurred in 0.1-3.0 mg/kg partial responders.

Generated by immunoSEQ multiplex PCR, the TCRdb table keeps only in-frame clones and is missing some. The table has 65,000 to 80,000 clones, approximately 93% seen once; the top ten hold around 6%. About this clone: Antigen specificity is unknown.

CDR1 and CDR2 from the germline V gene are MRHNA and SNTAGT. V trimming: 5 bases; J trimming: 6 bases; junction bases outside the gene matches: 8. The CDR3 has 15 amino acids. Sequencing used CD4+ or CD8+ T cells sorted from blood, obtained in a trial of the OX40 agonist ivuxolimab. This TCR was recovered from an adult with an advanced solid tumor such as melanoma, head and neck, liver or kidney cancer. This rearrangement joins TRBV6-4 to TRBJ2-1, with 9 bases that match TRBD2. CDR3 loop: CASSLGVAGANEQFF. The DNA of the CDR3 is TGTGCCAGCAGTCTGGGTGTAGCGGGAGCCAATGAGCAGTTCTTC.